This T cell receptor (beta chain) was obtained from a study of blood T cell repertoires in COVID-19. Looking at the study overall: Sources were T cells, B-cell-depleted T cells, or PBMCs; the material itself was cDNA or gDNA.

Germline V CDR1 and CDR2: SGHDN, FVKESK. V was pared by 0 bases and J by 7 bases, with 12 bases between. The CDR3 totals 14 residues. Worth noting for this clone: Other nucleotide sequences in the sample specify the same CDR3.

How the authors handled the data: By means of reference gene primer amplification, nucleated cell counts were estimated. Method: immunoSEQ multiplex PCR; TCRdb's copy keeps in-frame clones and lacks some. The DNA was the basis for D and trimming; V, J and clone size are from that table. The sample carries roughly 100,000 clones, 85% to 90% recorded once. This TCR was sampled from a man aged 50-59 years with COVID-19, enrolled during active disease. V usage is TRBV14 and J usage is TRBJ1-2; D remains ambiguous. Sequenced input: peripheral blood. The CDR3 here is CASSQEWGGFGYTF. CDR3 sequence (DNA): TGTGCCAGCAGCCAAGAATGGGGAGGGTTTGGCTACACCTTC.